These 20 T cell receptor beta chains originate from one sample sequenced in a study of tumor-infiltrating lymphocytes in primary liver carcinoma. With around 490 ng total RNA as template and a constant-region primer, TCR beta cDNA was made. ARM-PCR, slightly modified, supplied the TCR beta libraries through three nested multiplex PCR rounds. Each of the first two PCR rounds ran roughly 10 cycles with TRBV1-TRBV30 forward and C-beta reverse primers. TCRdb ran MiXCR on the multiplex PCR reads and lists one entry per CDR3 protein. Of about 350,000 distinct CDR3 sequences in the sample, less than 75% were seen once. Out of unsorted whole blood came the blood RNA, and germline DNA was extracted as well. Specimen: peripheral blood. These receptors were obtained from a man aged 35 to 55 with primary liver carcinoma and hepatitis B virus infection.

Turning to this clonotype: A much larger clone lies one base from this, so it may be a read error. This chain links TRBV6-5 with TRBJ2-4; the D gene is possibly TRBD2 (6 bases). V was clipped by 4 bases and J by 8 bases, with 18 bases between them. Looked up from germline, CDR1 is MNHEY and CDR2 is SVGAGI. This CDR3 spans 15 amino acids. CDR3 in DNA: TGTGCCAGCAGTTCCCTCACTGGCGGAGGGGACATTCAGTACTTC. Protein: CASSSLTGGGDIQYF.

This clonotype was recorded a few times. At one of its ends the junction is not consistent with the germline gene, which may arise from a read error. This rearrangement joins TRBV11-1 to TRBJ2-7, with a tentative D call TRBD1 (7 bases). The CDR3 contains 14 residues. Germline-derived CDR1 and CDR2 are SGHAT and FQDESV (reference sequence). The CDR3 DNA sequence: TGTGTCAGCAGCTTCAGGGGGGTGCGGTACGAGCAGTACTTC. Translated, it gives CVSSFRGVRYEQYF.

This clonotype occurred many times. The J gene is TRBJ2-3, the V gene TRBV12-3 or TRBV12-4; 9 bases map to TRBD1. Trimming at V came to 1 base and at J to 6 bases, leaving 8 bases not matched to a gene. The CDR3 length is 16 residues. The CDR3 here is CASSLGGGTGMDTQYF. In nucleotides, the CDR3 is TGTGCCAGCAGTTTAGGAGGGGGGACAGGGATGGATACGCAGTATTTT.

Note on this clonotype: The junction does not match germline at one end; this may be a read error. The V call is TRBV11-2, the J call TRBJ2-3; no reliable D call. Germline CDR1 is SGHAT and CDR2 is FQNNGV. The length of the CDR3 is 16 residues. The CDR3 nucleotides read TGTGTCAGCAGCTTAGAAGTGGTAGTAACCCGAGGTACACAGTATTTT. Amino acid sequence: CVSSLEVVVTRGTQYF.

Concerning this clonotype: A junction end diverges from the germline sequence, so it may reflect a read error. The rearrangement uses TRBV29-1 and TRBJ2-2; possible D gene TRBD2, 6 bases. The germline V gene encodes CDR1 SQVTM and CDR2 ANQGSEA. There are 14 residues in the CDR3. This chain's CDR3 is CSVPRSGGTGKLFF. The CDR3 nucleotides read TGCAGCGTTCCACGTAGTGGAGGGACCGGGAAGCTGTTTTTT.

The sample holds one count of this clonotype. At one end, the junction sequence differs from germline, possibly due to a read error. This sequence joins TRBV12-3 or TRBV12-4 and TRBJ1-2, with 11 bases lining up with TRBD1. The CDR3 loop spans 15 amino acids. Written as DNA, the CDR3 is TGCGCCAGCAGCCTCGGACAGGGGGCAGACTATGGCTACACCTTC. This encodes CASSLGQGADYGYTF.

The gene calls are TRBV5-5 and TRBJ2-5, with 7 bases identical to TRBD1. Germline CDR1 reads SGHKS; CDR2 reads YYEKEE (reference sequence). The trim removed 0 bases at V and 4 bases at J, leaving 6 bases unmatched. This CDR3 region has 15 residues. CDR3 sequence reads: CASSLEGARGETQYF. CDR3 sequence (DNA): TGTGCCAGCAGCTTGGAGGGGGCGAGGGGAGAGACCCAGTACTTC.

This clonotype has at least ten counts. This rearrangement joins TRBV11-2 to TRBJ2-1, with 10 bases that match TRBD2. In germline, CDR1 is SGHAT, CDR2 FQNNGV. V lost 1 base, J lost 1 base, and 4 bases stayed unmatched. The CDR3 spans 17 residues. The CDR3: CASSLAVSGGSYNEQFF. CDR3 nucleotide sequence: TGTGCCAGCAGCTTAGCGGTTAGCGGGGGGTCCTACAATGAGCAGTTCTTC.

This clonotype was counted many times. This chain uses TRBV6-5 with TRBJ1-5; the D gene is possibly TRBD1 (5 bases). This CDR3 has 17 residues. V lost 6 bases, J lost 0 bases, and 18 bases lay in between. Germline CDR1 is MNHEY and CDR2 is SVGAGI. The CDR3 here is CASRPRVAKYSNQPQHF. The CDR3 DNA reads TGTGCCAGCAGGCCCAGGGTCGCGAAGTATAGCAATCAGCCCCAGCATTTT.

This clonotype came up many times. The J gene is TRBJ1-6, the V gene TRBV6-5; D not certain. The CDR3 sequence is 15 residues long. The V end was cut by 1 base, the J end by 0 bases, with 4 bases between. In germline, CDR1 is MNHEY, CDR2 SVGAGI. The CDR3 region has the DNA TGTGCCAGCAGTTACTTGGGCTCCTATAATTCACCCCTCCACTTT. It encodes CASSYLGSYNSPLHF.

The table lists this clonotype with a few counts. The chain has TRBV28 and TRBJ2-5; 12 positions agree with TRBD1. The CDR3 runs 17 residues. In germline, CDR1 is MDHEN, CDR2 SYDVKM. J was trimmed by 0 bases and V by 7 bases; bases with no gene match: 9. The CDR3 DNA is TGTGCCAGCATGGGGGGGACAGGGGGCTTCAACCAAGAGACCCAGTACTTC. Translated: CASMGGTGGFNQETQYF.

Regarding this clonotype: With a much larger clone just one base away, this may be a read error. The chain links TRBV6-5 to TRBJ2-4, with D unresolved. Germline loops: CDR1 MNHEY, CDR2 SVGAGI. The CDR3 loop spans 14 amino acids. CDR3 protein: CGSSYSLAKNIQYF. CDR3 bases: TGTGGCAGCAGTTACTCGCTAGCCAAAAACATTCAGTACTTC.

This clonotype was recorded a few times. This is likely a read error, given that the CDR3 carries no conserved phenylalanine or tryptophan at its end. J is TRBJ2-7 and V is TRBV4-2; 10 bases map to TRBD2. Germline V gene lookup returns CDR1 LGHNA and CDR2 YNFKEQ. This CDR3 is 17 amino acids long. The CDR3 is CASSQVFGTSVTYEQYL. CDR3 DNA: TGTGCCAGCAGCCAAGTGTTTGGGACTAGCGTGACCTACGAACAGTACCTC.

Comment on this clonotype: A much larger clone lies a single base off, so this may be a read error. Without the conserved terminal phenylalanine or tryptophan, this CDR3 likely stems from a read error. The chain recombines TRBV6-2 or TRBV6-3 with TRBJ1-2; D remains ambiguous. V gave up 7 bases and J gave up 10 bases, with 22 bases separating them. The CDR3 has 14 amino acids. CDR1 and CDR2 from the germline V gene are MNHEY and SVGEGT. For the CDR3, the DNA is TGTGCCAGCAACTCGTTACAACGCCTAATGGACTACACCTTA. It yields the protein CASNSLQRLMDYTL.

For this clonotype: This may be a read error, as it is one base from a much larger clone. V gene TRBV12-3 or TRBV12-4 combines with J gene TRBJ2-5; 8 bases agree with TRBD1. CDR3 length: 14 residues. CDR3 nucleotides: TGTGCCAGCAGACTAGGACAGGGAGGAGAGATCCAGTACTTC. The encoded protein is CASRLGQGGEIQYF.

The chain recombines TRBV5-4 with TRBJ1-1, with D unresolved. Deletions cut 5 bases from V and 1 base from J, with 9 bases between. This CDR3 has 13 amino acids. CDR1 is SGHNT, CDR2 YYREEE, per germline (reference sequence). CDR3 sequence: CASREAGNTEAFF. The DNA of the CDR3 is TGTGCCAGCAGGGAGGCAGGGAACACTGAAGCTTTCTTT.

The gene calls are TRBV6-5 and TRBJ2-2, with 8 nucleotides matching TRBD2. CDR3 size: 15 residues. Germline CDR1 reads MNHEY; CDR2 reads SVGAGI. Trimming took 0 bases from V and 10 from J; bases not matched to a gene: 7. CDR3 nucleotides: TGTGCCAGCAGTTACTCGGGACTAGACCCCGTGGAGCTGTTTTTT. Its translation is CASSYSGLDPVELFF.

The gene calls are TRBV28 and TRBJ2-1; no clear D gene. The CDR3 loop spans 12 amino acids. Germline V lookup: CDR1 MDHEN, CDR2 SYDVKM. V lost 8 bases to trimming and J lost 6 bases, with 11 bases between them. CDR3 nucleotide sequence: TGTGCCAGCCGTCACACTCTCAATGAGCAGTTCTTC. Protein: CASRHTLNEQFF. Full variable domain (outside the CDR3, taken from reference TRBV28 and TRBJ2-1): DVKVTQSSRYLVKRTGEKVFLECVQDMDHENMFWYRQDPGLGLRLIYFSYDVKMKEKGDIPEGYSVSREKKERFSLILESASTNQTSMYLCASRHTLNEQFFGPGTRLTVL.

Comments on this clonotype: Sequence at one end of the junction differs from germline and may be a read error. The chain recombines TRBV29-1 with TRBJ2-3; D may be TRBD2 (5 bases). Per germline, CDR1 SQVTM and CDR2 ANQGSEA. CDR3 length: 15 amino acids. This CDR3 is CSIEVPQRGTDTQYF. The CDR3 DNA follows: TGCAGCATTGAAGTTCCGCAGCGAGGGACAGATACGCAGTATTTT.

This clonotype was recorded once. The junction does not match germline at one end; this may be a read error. The CDR3 coding sequence is TGCGGCAGCAGTGAGGGGGCCGAAGAGATCCAGTTCTTC. Amino acid sequence: CGSSEGAEEIQFF. The chain joins TRBV10-1 to TRBJ2-5; the match to TRBD1 covers 7 bases. The end of the DNA is better explained by TRBJ2-1, so the J call may be wrong. From germline, CDR1 is WNHNN and CDR2 SYGVQD (reference sequence). The CDR3 sequence is 13 residues long.